A selection of T cell receptor beta chains follows, all from one sample in a study of blood T cell repertoires in COVID-19. Measured with immunoSEQ multiplex PCR; TCRdb has only the in-frame clones, and not every one. The sample records 300,000 to 350,000 clones, approximately 83% being singletons. The specimen sequenced was PBMCs or T cells enriched from blood (not recorded which). These receptors were collected from a woman in her thirties or forties with acute COVID-19. The conserved cysteine and the conserved F or W are not part of the CDR3 here. The order of the fields is CDR3 length, J gene, V gene, CDR3 protein.

14 | TRBJ2-1 | TRBV4-2 | ASSPGLGGHYNEQF
13 | TRBJ2-1 | TRBV15 | ATSKTGGRNNEQF
13 | TRBJ1-4 | TRBV11-2 | ASSLNWAGVEKLF
10 | TRBJ1-2 | TRBV9 | ASSGGTGDYT
13 | TRBJ1-2 | TRBV5-1 | ASSSLQGADYGYT
14 | TRBJ2-2 | TRBV7-9 | ASSPFPEGTTGELF
15 | TRBJ1-6 | TRBV28 | ASSPPSGTGANSPLH
15 | TRBJ1-5 | TRBV27 | ASSSRDKTGSYQPQH
14 | TRBJ1-4 | TRBV2 | ASSTDRDRVNEKLF
14 | TRBJ2-5 | TRBV9 | ASSVNDGRTLGTQY
14 | TRBJ2-1 | TRBV4-3 | ASSQGLAGFNNEQF
11 | TRBJ1-2 | TRBV12-3/TRBV12-4 | ASSGFGQGSGA
16 | TRBJ2-3 | TRBV9 | ASSSHPGAGGGEDTQY
14 | TRBJ1-2 | TRBV9 | ASSSGQGANFYGYT
11 | TRBJ1-2 | TRBV7-9 | ASSLGTGYGYT
11 | TRBJ2-5 | TRBV6-5 | ASITGGKETQY
12 | TRBJ1-5 | TRBV6-5 | ASSQKHSNQPQH
11 | TRBJ1-1 | TRBV7-9 | ASSLERAGEAF
15 | TRBJ2-6 | TRBV4-3 | ASSPTDSNSGANVLT
9 | TRBJ2-7 | TRBV9 | ASRVSGQKY
13 | TRBJ1-2 | TRBV25-1 | ASSSTGANNYGYT
15 | TRBJ1-6 | TRBV27 | ASSSGTGTGARSPLH
14 | TRBJ2-2 | TRBV10-3 | AISENNRANTGELF
11 | TRBJ2-7 | TRBV29-1 | SVGQGLMGKQY
11 | TRBJ1-2 | TRBV7-2 | ASSFDRDYGYT
11 | TRBJ1-5 | TRBV6-5 | ASSQGYSQPQH
17 | TRBJ2-1 | TRBV7-2 | ASRPLRRAGTSANNEQF
11 | TRBJ1-1 | TRBV3-1/TRBV3-2 | ASSLQGTPEAF
12 | TRBJ1-1 | TRBV18 | ASSPNGRNTEAF
13 | TRBJ2-5 | TRBV15 | ATSREGTLQETQY
10 | TRBJ2-7 | TRBV7-9 | ASSLERYEQY